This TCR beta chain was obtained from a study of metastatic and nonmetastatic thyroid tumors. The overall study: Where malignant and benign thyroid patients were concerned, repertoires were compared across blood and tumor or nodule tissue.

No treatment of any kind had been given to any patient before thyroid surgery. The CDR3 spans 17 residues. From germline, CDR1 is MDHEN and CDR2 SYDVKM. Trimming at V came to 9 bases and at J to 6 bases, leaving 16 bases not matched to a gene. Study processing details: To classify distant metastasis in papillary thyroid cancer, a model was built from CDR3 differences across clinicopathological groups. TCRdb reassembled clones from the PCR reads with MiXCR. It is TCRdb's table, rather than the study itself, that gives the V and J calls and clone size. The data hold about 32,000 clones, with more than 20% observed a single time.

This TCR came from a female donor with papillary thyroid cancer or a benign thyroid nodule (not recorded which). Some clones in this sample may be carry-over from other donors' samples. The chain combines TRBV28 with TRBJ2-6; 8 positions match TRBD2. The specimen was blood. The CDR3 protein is CARSHRGGWLVANVLTF. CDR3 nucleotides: TGTGCCAGGTCTCACCGGGGGGGATGGCTTGTGGCCAACGTCCTGACTTTC.